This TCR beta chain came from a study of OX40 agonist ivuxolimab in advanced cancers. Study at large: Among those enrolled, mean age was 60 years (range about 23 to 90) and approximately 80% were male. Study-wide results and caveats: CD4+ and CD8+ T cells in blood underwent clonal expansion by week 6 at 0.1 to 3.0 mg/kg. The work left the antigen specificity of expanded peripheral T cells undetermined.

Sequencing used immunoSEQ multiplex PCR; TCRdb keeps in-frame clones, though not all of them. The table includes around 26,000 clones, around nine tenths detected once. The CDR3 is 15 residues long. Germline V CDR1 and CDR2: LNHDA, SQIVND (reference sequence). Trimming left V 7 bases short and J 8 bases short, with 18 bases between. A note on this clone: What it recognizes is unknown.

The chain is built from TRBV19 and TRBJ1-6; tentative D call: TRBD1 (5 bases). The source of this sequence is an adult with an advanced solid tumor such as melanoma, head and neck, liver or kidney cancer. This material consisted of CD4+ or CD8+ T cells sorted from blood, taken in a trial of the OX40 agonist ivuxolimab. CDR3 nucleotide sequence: TGTGCCAGTAAGCAGGGTGTATGGAGTGATTCACCCCTCCACTTT. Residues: CASKQGVWSDSPLHF.